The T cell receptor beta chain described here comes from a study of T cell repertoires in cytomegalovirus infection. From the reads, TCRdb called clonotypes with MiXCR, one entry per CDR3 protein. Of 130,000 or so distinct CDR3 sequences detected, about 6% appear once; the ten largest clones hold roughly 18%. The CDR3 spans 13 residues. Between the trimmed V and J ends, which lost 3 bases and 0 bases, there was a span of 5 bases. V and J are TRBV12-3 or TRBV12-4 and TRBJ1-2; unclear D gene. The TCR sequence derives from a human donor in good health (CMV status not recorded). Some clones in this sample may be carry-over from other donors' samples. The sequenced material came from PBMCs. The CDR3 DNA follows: TGTGCCAGCAGTTTCATCGCTAACTATGGCTACACCTTC. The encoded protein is CASSFIANYGYTF.